What follows is one T cell receptor (beta chain) and its context. No antigen is known for it. PCR was performed using 60 Vbeta and 13 Jbeta primers. Data came from immunoSEQ multiplex PCR; TCRdb stores just in-frame clones and leaves some out. The table includes 200,000 to 250,000 clones, around 88% detected once. The data were taken from a study of cytomegalovirus exposure and HLA in healthy donors. The V end lost 2 bases, the J end lost 2 bases, and 16 bases lay between the germline ends. Per the germline V gene, CDR1 is LNHDA and CDR2 is SQIVND (reference sequence). The length of the CDR3 is 16 residues. Whole-study findings and limits: In a later analysis, CMV-associated beta chains were mostly HLA-associated, it appeared.

The chain has TRBV19 and TRBJ2-7; D is possibly TRBD1 (5 bases). What was sequenced was PBMCs. The receptor comes from a woman aged 18 to 35 in good health and CMV-seronegative. CDR3 sequence (DNA): TGTGCCAGTAGTATACGGGCTAACAGGTTTACCTACGAGCAGTACTTC. Translated, it gives CASSIRANRFTYEQYF.